The 21 T cell receptor beta chains in this list originate from one sample, sequenced in a study of T-cell memory formation after mild COVID-19 (dated by TCRdb to about 2021). The library was obtained by 5' RACE. Instrument on record: Illumina NovaSeq 6000. The public sequencing data were trimmed at Q25 with fastp and processed into clonotypes with MiXCR by TCRdb, which kept only in-frame beta chains. Each entry merges the rows of one CDR3 protein and shows their most common DNA and genes. The sample table records about 260,000 distinct CDR3 sequences; around 15% of these occur just once. Over 20% of the sample goes to the ten largest clones. The sample was PBMCs or a T cell subset sorted from them (not recorded which). These receptor sequences come from a man aged 18-30 years who had mild COVID-19 (a few samples of this study predate the infection). The sample titles of this study are shuffled in the database, so cell type and time point are left out; the donor was told from shared clones.

This clonotype appeared a few times. The genes are TRBV7-2 and TRBJ1-2; perhaps TRBD1 as D (5 bases). The germline V gene has CDR1 SGHTA and CDR2 FQGNSA. There are 13 residues in the CDR3. Trimming took 5 bases from V and 4 from J, leaving 11 bases between them. The chain's CDR3 is CASSPGRGYGYTF. The CDR3 DNA reads TGTGCCAGCAGCCCAGGGAGGGGCTATGGCTACACCTTC.

This clonotype was observed a handful of times. V and J are TRBV6-5 and TRBJ2-1; 9 bases line up with TRBD2. The CDR3 loop spans 16 amino acids. V was pared by 2 bases and J by 0 bases, with 2 bases of the junction left unmatched. The germline gives CDR1 MNHEY, CDR2 SVGAGI. CDR3 loop: CASSYGGGASYNEQFF. The CDR3 DNA reads as TGTGCCAGCAGTTACGGCGGGGGGGCCTCCTACAATGAGCAGTTCTTC.

This clonotype appeared many times. The J gene is TRBJ2-6, the V gene TRBV4-1; D is undetermined. Trimming took off 1 base at V and 4 bases at J, with 8 bases between the two ends. The CDR3 covers 15 residues. CDR1 MGHRA and CDR2 YSYEKL come from the germline V gene. For the CDR3, the DNA is TGCGCCAGCAGCCAAGCAGGCCCCGGGGCCAACGTCCTGACTTTC. Translating gives CASSQAGPGANVLTF.

CDR3 nucleotides: TGCAGTGCTAGAGTCGAGTGGGGGCGAGAGCAGTACTTC. This encodes CSARVEWGREQYF. The genes are TRBV20-1 and TRBJ2-7; a possible D gene is TRBD1 (6 bases). Trimming pared 1 base from V and 7 bases from J, leaving 14 bases between. In germline, CDR1 is DFQATT, CDR2 SNEGSKA (reference sequence). The CDR3 loop spans 13 amino acids.

This clonotype was counted between two and nine times. V usage is TRBV7-2 and J usage is TRBJ2-7; 11 bases line up with TRBD1. The CDR3 loop spans 17 amino acids. V dropped 1 base and J dropped 4; count of bases not matched to a gene: 9. Germline V lookup: CDR1 SGHTA, CDR2 FQGNSA. CDR3 DNA: TGTGCCAGCAGCTTAGGGACCGGGACAGGGGGGATGTACGAGCAGTACTTC. Its translation: CASSLGTGTGGMYEQYF.

The chain employs TRBV28 and TRBJ2-3, with D possibly matching TRBD1 (6 bases). V lost 0 bases to trimming and J lost 0 bases, with 10 bases between them. Germline-derived CDR1 and CDR2 are MDHEN and SYDVKM. The CDR3 length is 16 residues. The CDR3 DNA reads as TGTGCCAGCAGTTTATGGGGCAGGGGAAGCACAGATACGCAGTATTTT. Its translation: CASSLWGRGSTDTQYF.

The chain has TRBV4-3 and TRBJ2-7, with TRBD1 matching 8 bases. The CDR3 totals 16 residues. V was pared by 0 bases and J by 0 bases, with 4 bases of the junction left unmatched. The germline V gene has CDR1 LGHNA and CDR2 YSLEER. CDR3 sequence: CASSQDETGVSYEQYF. The CDR3 DNA follows: TGCGCCAGCAGCCAAGATGAGACAGGGGTCTCCTACGAGCAGTACTTC.

V gene TRBV27 combines with J gene TRBJ1-4, with D possibly matching TRBD1 (6 bases). Germline CDR1 is MNHEY and CDR2 is SMNVEV (reference sequence). This CDR3 has 16 amino acids. V was pared by 7 bases and J by 8 bases, with 23 bases between. As DNA, the CDR3 is TGTGCCAGCAATCCGAGGGGGGGAGGATTACGCGAAAAACTGTTTTTT. Residues: CASNPRGGGLREKLFF. Full variable domain (rest looked up from reference TRBV27 and TRBJ1-4): EAQVTQNPRYLITVTGKKLTVTCSQNMNHEYMSWYRQDPGLGLRQIYYSMNVEVTDKGDVPEGYKVSRKEKRNFPLILESPSPNQTSLYFCASNPRGGGLREKLFFGSGTQLSVL.

The chain recombines TRBV12-3 or TRBV12-4 with TRBJ1-6; the D gene is possibly TRBD1 (6 bases). This CDR3 is built from 16 residues. Trimming removed 6 bases from V and 4 bases from J, with 16 bases in between. CDR3 protein: CASSRVGGPYNSPLHF. Here the CDR3 DNA reads TGTGCCAGCAGCCGAGTCGGGGGGCCGTATAATTCACCCCTCCACTTT.

This clonotype was recorded many times. The chain links TRBV6-5 to TRBJ2-5, with a tentative D call TRBD2 (6 bases). This CDR3 spans 14 amino acids. V lost 4 bases to trimming and J lost 5 bases, with 14 bases between them. CDR1 and CDR2 (germline): MNHEY, SVGAGI. CDR3 sequence reads: CASSSGGYGETQYF. The CDR3 nucleotides are TGTGCCAGCAGTTCCGGAGGGTACGGGGAGACCCAGTACTTC.

In its sample, this clonotype was seen a few times. The rearrangement links TRBV5-1 to TRBJ2-1; the match to TRBD1 covers 7 bases. The CDR3 has 19 amino acids. Germline values: CDR1 SGHRS, CDR2 YFSETQ. Germline trimming cut 0 bases from V and 1 base from J; bases unmatched to any gene: 13. The CDR3 reads CASSLVLPGGLRSYNEQFF. The CDR3 DNA reads as TGCGCCAGCAGCTTGGTCCTCCCAGGGGGTTTAAGGTCCTACAATGAGCAGTTCTTC.

The V and J genes are TRBV18 and TRBJ1-1; 8 bases map to TRBD1. Losses at the gene ends were 6 bases for V and 1 base for J; bases not matched to a gene: 4. Germline CDR1 and CDR2: KGHSH and LQKENI. This CDR3 region has 14 residues. CDR3 DNA sequence: TGTGCCAGCTCCGGACAGGGCGCGAACACTGAAGCTTTCTTT. Translating it yields CASSGQGANTEAFF.

This clonotype came up a few times. The chain combines TRBV5-1 with TRBJ2-7; possibly TRBD1 or TRBD2 for D (5 bases each). Looked up from germline, CDR1 is SGHRS and CDR2 is YFSETQ. There are 13 residues in the CDR3. V was trimmed by 2 bases and J by 5 bases, leaving 11 bases between them. CDR3 sequence: CASSFQGRDEQYF. Written as DNA, the CDR3 is TGCGCCAGCAGCTTCCAGGGACGGGACGAGCAGTACTTC.

J is TRBJ1-1 and V is TRBV6-2 or TRBV6-3; TRBD1 is a possible D gene (5 bases). CDR3 size: 14 residues. CDR1 MNHEY and CDR2 SVGEGT come from the germline V gene. V was pared by 7 bases and J by 0 bases, with 12 bases between. As DNA, the CDR3 is TGTGCCAGCAATCCGGACAAGATGAACACTGAAGCTTTCTTT. It codes for CASNPDKMNTEAFF.

A few counts support this clonotype. The rearrangement links TRBV7-2 to TRBJ1-2; possibly TRBD1 for D (5 bases). CDR3 size: 14 residues. Trimming cost V 3 bases and J 8 bases, with 16 bases left between them. From germline, CDR1 is SGHTA and CDR2 FQGNSA. This CDR3 is CASSLGLGPAGYTF. The CDR3 DNA sequence: TGTGCCAGCAGCTTGGGCCTGGGGCCTGCGGGCTACACCTTC.

This clonotype was picked up a small number of times. V gene TRBV4-3 combines with J gene TRBJ1-1, with D perhaps TRBD1 (6 bases). Germline CDR1 reads LGHNA; CDR2 reads YSLEER. V gave up 0 bases and J gave up 10 bases, with 18 bases separating them. The CDR3 has 15 residues. The CDR3 sequence is CASSQDLARGRAAFF. The CDR3 region has the DNA TGCGCCAGCAGCCAAGATCTCGCCCGGGGGCGCGCAGCTTTCTTT.

This clonotype turned up a few times. The chain links TRBV7-2 to TRBJ1-5, with TRBD1 identical over 10 bases. CDR1 SGHTA and CDR2 FQGNSA come from the germline V gene. The CDR3 is made up of 15 amino acids. The trim removed 7 bases at V and 7 bases at J, leaving 10 bases unmatched. CDR3 coding DNA: TGTGCCAGCACCCTCAGGACAGGGGGAAGGCAGCCCCAGCATTTT. Translated, it gives CASTLRTGGRQPQHF.

Many counts were recorded for this clonotype. The genes are TRBV10-3 and TRBJ2-5; tentatively, D is TRBD1 (5 bases). The germline V gene has CDR1 ENHRY and CDR2 SYGVKD. Trimming took 3 bases from V and 7 from J, leaving 15 bases between them. The CDR3 runs 14 residues. In DNA, the CDR3 is TGTGCCATCAGTGATCAAGGGCAGCAGGGGACCCAGTACTTC. Amino acids: CAISDQGQQGTQYF.

This clonotype was seen at least ten times. J is TRBJ2-7 and V is TRBV6-5; 7 bases match TRBD1. V shed 2 bases, J shed 1 base, and the junction held 11 bases outside the gene matches. The CDR3 contains 17 residues. Germline-derived CDR1 and CDR2 are MNHEY and SVGAGI. CDR3 loop: CASSYGFRAGGSYEQYF. Here the CDR3 DNA reads TGTGCCAGCAGTTACGGTTTCAGGGCAGGGGGATCCTACGAGCAGTACTTC.

This chain joins TRBV7-9 and TRBJ2-3; the match to TRBD2 covers 13 bases. The CDR3 spans 18 residues. Looked up from germline, CDR1 is SEHNR and CDR2 is FQNEAQ (reference sequence). J lost 5 bases, V lost 2 bases, and 10 bases had no gene match. The DNA for the CDR3 is TGTGCCAGCAGCTTACCTCCGGGACTAGCGGGGAAGGGAGATACGCAGTATTTT. Amino acid sequence: CASSLPPGLAGKGDTQYF. Complete variable domain (other parts from reference TRBV7-9 and TRBJ2-3): DTGVSQNPRHKITKRGQNVTFRCDPISEHNRLYWYRQTLGQGPEFLTYFQNEAQLEKSRLLSDRFSAERPKGSFSTLEIQRTEQGDSAMYLCASSLPPGLAGKGDTQYFGPGTRLTVL.

This clonotype showed up just a few times. This chain joins TRBV7-3 and TRBJ2-1; D is perhaps TRBD1 (6 bases). The CDR3 has 14 amino acids. CDR1 and CDR2 from the germline V gene are SGHTA and FQGTGA. Trimming took off 5 bases at V and 9 bases at J, with 17 bases between the two ends. CDR3: CASSPTPGASEQFF. CDR3 nucleotide sequence: TGTGCCAGCAGCCCGACCCCAGGGGCCAGTGAGCAGTTCTTC.